These 10 T cell receptor beta chains came from one sample sequenced in a study of vaccination and CD4 T cells after COVID-19. Sequence data for DNA of cultured CD4+ T cells were generated by the Oncomine TCR Beta short-read assay. TCRdb used MiXCR to reprocess the PCR reads, holding one entry per CDR3 protein. Seen here are some 5,500 distinct CDR3 sequences, 62% observed once, and the top ten hold 45% to 55%. Treatment: roughly ten-day PBMC culture with coronavirus spike peptide pools or control peptides (ViraFEST assay). Unexposed donor CD4+ T cells predated the COVID-19 pandemic, collected 2011-2018. The antigens for these receptors are not known. Specimen: CD4+ T cells from blood, cultured in vitro. The source is a human donor in good health.

V usage is TRBV3-1 and J usage is TRBJ1-2; the match to TRBD1 covers 7 bases. Trimming cost V 5 bases and J 7 bases; bases outside gene matches: 13. The CDR3 is 15 residues long. Germline values: CDR1 LGHDT, CDR2 YNNKEL (reference sequence). CDR3 loop: CASSSRDSDDSGYTF. The CDR3 nucleotides read TGTGCCAGCAGCTCACGGGACAGCGACGACAGTGGCTACACCTTC.

J is TRBJ1-1 and V is TRBV7-9; 7 bases agree with TRBD1. This CDR3 is built from 15 residues. Losses at the gene ends were 5 bases for V and 7 bases for J; bases not matched to a gene: 13. Germline V lookup: CDR1 SEHNR, CDR2 FQNEAQ (reference sequence). CDR3: CASSQVGGGEIEAFF. CDR3 DNA sequence: TGTGCCAGCAGCCAAGTGGGAGGGGGCGAAATTGAAGCTTTCTTT.

The chain links TRBV19 to TRBJ1-5; D not resolved. The CDR3 loop spans 14 amino acids. Germline CDR1 is LNHDA and CDR2 is SQIVND (reference sequence). The ends were cut back, 7 bases at V and 3 bases at J, with 13 bases in the middle. The CDR3 sequence is CASTTRSLNQPQHF. CDR3 coding DNA: TGTGCCAGTACCACTCGGAGCCTCAATCAGCCCCAGCATTTT.

The genes are TRBV7-8 and TRBJ2-3; no reliable D call. The CDR3 sequence is 13 residues long. Trimming cost V 7 bases and J 0 bases, with 8 bases left between them. CDR1 is SGHVS, CDR2 FQNEAQ, per germline. DNA for the CDR3: TGTGCCAGCAAGGCGGCTAGCACAGATACGCAGTATTTT. Encoded protein: CASKAASTDTQYF.

The sample holds a few counts of this clonotype. The chain couples TRBV28 to TRBJ1-2; no clear D gene. V dropped 6 bases and J dropped 5 bases, with 13 bases sitting between them. CDR1 is MDHEN and CDR2 is SYDVKM in the germline V gene. This CDR3 is built from 13 residues. CDR3 region: CASSWPDGYGYTF. In nucleotides, the CDR3 is TGTGCCAGCAGCTGGCCGGACGGGTATGGCTACACCTTC.

V and J are TRBV7-6 and TRBJ1-3; 8 bases are shared with TRBD1. V dropped 4 bases and J dropped 2; count of bases not matched to a gene: 13. Looked up from germline, CDR1 is SGHVS and CDR2 is FNYEAQ. The CDR3 loop spans 18 amino acids. The DNA of the CDR3 is TGTGCCAGCAGCTCTCCCCCGGGACAGGAGGTTACTGGAAACACCATATATTTT. Protein: CASSSPPGQEVTGNTIYF.

The sample holds one count of this clonotype. The chain joins TRBV7-2 to TRBJ1-2; tentatively, D is TRBD1 (5 bases). The V end was cut by 4 bases, the J end by 7 bases, with 16 bases between. The CDR3 extends over 14 amino acids. Germline V gives CDR1 SGHTA, CDR2 FQGNSA. The CDR3 is CASSSGTLSSGYTF. The CDR3 bases are TGTGCCAGCAGCTCAGGGACGCTCTCTAGTGGCTACACCTTC.

This chain links TRBV5-8 with TRBJ1-2, with 8 bases matching TRBD1. The V segment lost 2 bases and the J segment 5 bases; nucleotides outside the gene matches: 14. CDR3 length: 17 residues. Germline lookup yields CDR1 SGHTS and CDR2 YDEGEE. The CDR3 reads CASSLKTGTGEVYGYTF. DNA of the CDR3: TGTGCCAGCAGCTTAAAGACTGGGACAGGTGAAGTGTATGGCTACACCTTC. Full variable domain (rest looked up from reference TRBV5-8 and TRBJ1-2): EAGVTQSPTHLIKTRGQQATLRCSPISGHTSVYWYQQALGLGLQFLLWYDEGEERNRGNFPPRFSGRQFPNYSSELNVNALELEDSALYLCASSLKTGTGEVYGYTFGSGTRLTVV.

V usage is TRBV10-2 and J usage is TRBJ2-7; D is ambiguous. The length of the CDR3 is 12 residues. V was cut by 3 bases and J by 4 bases, with 7 bases left in between. The germline V gene encodes CDR1 WSHSY and CDR2 SAAADI. CDR3: CASSDRAYEQYF. The CDR3 nucleotides read TGCGCCAGCAGTGACCGGGCTTACGAGCAGTACTTC.

The chain uses TRBV29-1 and TRBJ2-7; 9 nucleotides agree with TRBD1. CDR3 length: 12 amino acids. The trim removed 7 bases at V and 6 bases at J, leaving 7 bases unmatched. The germline gives CDR1 SQVTM, CDR2 ANQGSEA. Here the CDR3 reads CSAQTGGIEQYF. The CDR3 nucleotides read TGCAGCGCTCAGACAGGGGGGATCGAGCAGTACTTC.